This T cell receptor beta chain was captured in a study of Graves' ophthalmopathy and Graves' hyperthyroidism. Ophthalmopathy donors were characterized by moderate-to-severe activity, CAS of at least 3, NOSPECS of at least 4, and duration under 3 months. The length of the CDR3 is 13 residues. Germline assignment: CDR1 SEHNR and CDR2 FQNEAQ (reference sequence). About this clonotype itself: One base away lies a much larger clone, so this may be a sequencing read error.

Amplifying from RNA transcripts, the study obtained TCR beta CDR3 regions. The workflow started with a first-round RT-PCR run with HTBI primers and then moved on to a second-round multiplex PCR. TCRdb ran MiXCR on the multiplex PCR reads and lists one entry per CDR3 protein. The table records around 670,000 distinct CDR3 sequences, 40% of them present only once. Sequenced input: peripheral blood. This receptor was taken from an adult man with Graves' ophthalmopathy. The chain has TRBV7-9 and TRBJ2-7; D gene ambiguous. In DNA, the CDR3 is TGTACCAGCAGCTTACAGAGTCCCTACGAGCAGTACTTC. This gives the protein CTSSLQSPYEQYF.